These 20 T cell receptor beta chains came from one sample sequenced in a study of PD-L1 blockade in urothelial cancer. The time point here: pretreatment peripheral blood. TCRdb's table, derived via immunoSEQ multiplex PCR, lists solely in-frame clones and lacks some. This sample has some 45,000 clones; nearly 90% occur once, and the top ten carry roughly 25%. This material consisted of PBMCs, taken around atezolizumab (anti-PD-L1) treatment. These receptors were collected from a donor aged 40 or older with urothelial cancer.

The CDR3 is CASSPMMTKNIQYF. The CDR3 region has the DNA TGTGCCAGCAGCCCCATGATGACAAAAAACATTCAGTACTTC. The chain joins TRBV7-9 to TRBJ2-4, with D uncertain. This CDR3 spans 14 amino acids. Germline-derived CDR1 and CDR2 are SEHNR and FQNEAQ (reference sequence). The ends were cut back, 5 bases at V and 4 bases at J, with 12 bases in the middle.

The V call is TRBV2, the J call TRBJ2-7; TRBD2 matches at 7 bases. The ends lost 7 bases at V and 0 bases at J; junction bases unmatched: 9. Germline V gene data show CDR1 as SNHLY and CDR2 as FYNNEI. This CDR3 contains 15 residues. This chain's CDR3 is CASIWLADRSYEQYF. The CDR3, as DNA: TGTGCCAGCATATGGCTAGCGGACCGCTCCTACGAGCAGTACTTC.

This chain uses TRBV4-3 with TRBJ2-1; unclear D gene. The V gene's germline CDR1 is LGHNA and CDR2 YSLEER. The CDR3 runs to 14 residues. V lost 4 bases and J 2 bases, leaving 9 bases between the germline ends. CDR3 DNA: TGCGCCAGCAGCCCCCGGGTAGCCTACAATGAGCAGTTCTTC. Amino acids: CASSPRVAYNEQFF.

The chain uses TRBV7-3 and TRBJ1-1; D ambiguous. V was shortened by 1 base and J by 4 bases, with 16 bases between the two germline ends. The CDR3 length is 16 residues. The germline gives CDR1 SGHTA, CDR2 FQGTGA. CDR3 loop: CASSLRGGRRSTEAFF. As DNA, the CDR3 is TGTGCCAGCAGCTTAAGGGGTGGGAGGCGGTCCACTGAAGCTTTCTTT.

The chain carries TRBV5-6 and TRBJ1-3; 7 bases map to TRBD1. Germline loops: CDR1 SGHDT, CDR2 YYEEEE. After removal of 4 bases from V and 4 bases from J, the junction contained 11 bases not matched to a gene. The CDR3 sequence is 16 residues long. The CDR3 region has the DNA TGTGCCAGCAGCCTGGAACAGGGGCGGCCGGGAAACACCATATATTTT. As protein: CASSLEQGRPGNTIYF.

The rearrangement joins TRBV5-1 to TRBJ1-4, with a weak D call TRBD1 (5 bases). V lost 0 bases and J 3 bases, leaving 9 bases between the germline ends. The V gene's germline CDR1 is SGHRS and CDR2 YFSETQ. This CDR3 has 15 residues. The CDR3 DNA is TGCGCCAGCAGCTTGGTCGACAGCTCTAATGAAAAACTGTTTTTT. This translates into CASSLVDSSNEKLFF.

In DNA, the CDR3 is TGTGCCAGCTCACCTGCCTCCAGGGGGAACACTGAAGCTTTCTTT. Protein: CASSPASRGNTEAFF. The chain uses TRBV18 and TRBJ1-1; TRBD1 might be the D (6 bases). The V end was cut by 3 bases, the J end by 1 base, with 12 bases between. The CDR3 runs to 15 residues. CDR1 is KGHSH and CDR2 is LQKENI in the germline V gene. The complete variable domain, with remaining parts taken from reference TRBV18 and TRBJ1-1, reads NAGVMQNPRHLVRRRGQEARLRCSPMKGHSHVYWYRQLPEEGLKFMVYLQKENIIDESGMPKERFSAEFPKEGPSILRIQQVVRGDSAAYFCASSPASRGNTEAFFGQGTRLTVV.

V is TRBV27 and J is TRBJ1-1, with 9 bases lining up with TRBD1. V trimming: 5 bases; J trimming: 8 bases; junction bases outside the gene matches: 9. CDR1 MNHEY and CDR2 SMNVEV come from the germline V gene (reference sequence). This CDR3 has 14 amino acids. The CDR3 nucleotides are TGTGCCAGCAGTCCCTATGCCGGACAGGGGGAAGCTTTCTTT. Encoded protein: CASSPYAGQGEAFF.

This rearrangement joins TRBV7-2 to TRBJ1-3; no firm D call. Germline assignment: CDR1 SGHTA and CDR2 FQGNSA. Between the trimmed V and J ends, which lost 6 bases and 1 base, there was a span of 10 bases. This CDR3 is built from 14 residues. CDR3 in amino acids: CASSARRSGNTIYF. CDR3 coding DNA: TGTGCCAGCAGTGCTAGGCGGTCTGGAAACACCATATATTTT.

The chain couples TRBV6-4 to TRBJ2-1; 8 positions agree with TRBD2. V was pared by 2 bases and J by 7 bases, with 4 bases of the junction left unmatched. This CDR3 contains 14 residues. CDR1 is MRHNA, CDR2 SNTAGT, per germline. CDR3 DNA sequence: TGTGCCAGCAGTGACCTAGCGGGTGCGAATGAGCAGTTCTTC. It codes for CASSDLAGANEQFF.

This clone was counted only a few times. The rearrangement links TRBV9 to TRBJ2-1, with 8 nucleotides matching TRBD2. The CDR3 has 15 amino acids. V lost 2 bases and J lost 7; bases outside the gene matches: 8. The V gene's germline CDR1 is SGDLS and CDR2 YYNGEE. CDR3 DNA: TGTGCCAGCAGCGTGGAGGGACTAGGGTTTAATGAGCAGTTCTTC. Residues: CASSVEGLGFNEQFF.

The chain has TRBV28 and TRBJ1-3; tentatively, D is TRBD1 (5 bases). This CDR3 comprises 14 residues. In germline, CDR1 is MDHEN, CDR2 SYDVKM. V lost 5 bases and J 0 bases, leaving 8 bases between the germline ends. The chain's CDR3 is CASSNRGSGNTIYF. CDR3 nucleotides: TGTGCCAGCAGTAATAGGGGCTCTGGAAACACCATATATTTT.

The chain employs TRBV7-2 and TRBJ1-4, with D hard to call. Germline CDR1 SGHTA, CDR2 FQGNSA. Trimming cost V 5 bases and J 0 bases, with 13 bases left between them. There are 16 residues in the CDR3. CDR3 sequence (DNA): TGTGCCAGCAGCCCCCGCGGCTGGGCAACTAATGAAAAACTGTTTTTT. Residues: CASSPRGWATNEKLFF.

V gene TRBV6-5 combines with J gene TRBJ2-7; D ambiguous. CDR1 MNHEY and CDR2 SVGAGI come from the germline V gene. This CDR3 has 14 residues. Trimming removed 2 bases at V and 6 bases at J, with 14 bases between. Here the CDR3 reads CASSYGGRNGEQYF. For the CDR3, the DNA is TGTGCCAGCAGTTACGGTGGTAGAAATGGCGAGCAGTACTTC.

The chain couples TRBV11-3 to TRBJ2-1; D uncertain. Germline-derived CDR1 and CDR2 are SGHNT and YENEEA. The CDR3 totals 12 residues. The ends were cut back, 5 bases at V and 4 bases at J, with 6 bases in the middle. CDR3 loop: CASSLLYNEQFF. The CDR3 DNA is TGTGCCAGCAGCCTCTTATACAATGAGCAGTTCTTC.

This clone was detected only a few times. The chain recombines TRBV7-9 with TRBJ2-1; 11 nucleotides agree with TRBD2. With 5 bases clipped from V and 0 bases from J, the junction kept 3 bases outside the gene matches. Germline assignment: CDR1 SEHNR and CDR2 FQNEAQ (reference sequence). This CDR3 has 16 residues. CDR3 region: CASSDTSGSSYNEQFF. The DNA for the CDR3 is TGTGCCAGCAGCGATACTAGCGGGAGCTCCTACAATGAGCAGTTCTTC. The full variable domain, with the rest looked up from reference TRBV7-9 and TRBJ2-1, is DTGVSQNPRHKITKRGQNVTFRCDPISEHNRLYWYRQTLGQGPEFLTYFQNEAQLEKSRLLSDRFSAERPKGSFSTLEIQRTEQGDSAMYLCASSDTSGSSYNEQFFGPGTRLTVL.

With respect to this clone: Other nucleotide sequences from this sample produce the same CDR3. The rearrangement joins TRBV4-3 to TRBJ1-1; the D gene is possibly TRBD1 (5 bases). CDR1 is LGHNA and CDR2 is YSLEER in the germline V gene. V lost 1 base and J lost 6, with 15 bases in between. CDR3 size: 15 residues. The CDR3 region has the DNA TGCGCCAGCAGCCAAGTCGGGGGGATCTGGGCTGAAGCTTTCTTT. Protein: CASSQVGGIWAEAFF.

The chain joins TRBV18 to TRBJ1-5, with 9 bases identical to TRBD1. CDR3 size: 15 residues. From germline, CDR1 is KGHSH and CDR2 LQKENI. Germline trimming cut 5 bases from V and 2 bases from J; bases unmatched to any gene: 4. The DNA for the CDR3 is TGTGCCAGCTCATTGGGACAGGGTGGCAATCAGCCCCAGCATTTT. It specifies CASSLGQGGNQPQHF.

J is TRBJ2-1 and V is TRBV27, with 11 positions matching TRBD2. Trimming took 7 bases from V and 7 from J; bases not matched to a gene: 6. Looked up from germline, CDR1 is MNHEY and CDR2 is SMNVEV (reference sequence). The CDR3 length is 14 residues. CDR3 bases: TGTGCCAGCACAGCTAGCGGGAGGTTGAATGAGCAGTTCTTC. Residues: CASTASGRLNEQFF.

This clone showed up just a few times. The gene calls are TRBV6-6 and TRBJ1-1, with unresolved D. V lost 5 bases and J lost 3, with 10 bases in between. The CDR3 is 13 amino acids. The germline CDR1 and CDR2 sequences are MNHNY and SVGAGI (reference sequence). The CDR3 loop is CASSPPLDTEAFF. CDR3 in DNA: TGTGCCAGCAGTCCCCCCCTTGACACTGAAGCTTTCTTT.